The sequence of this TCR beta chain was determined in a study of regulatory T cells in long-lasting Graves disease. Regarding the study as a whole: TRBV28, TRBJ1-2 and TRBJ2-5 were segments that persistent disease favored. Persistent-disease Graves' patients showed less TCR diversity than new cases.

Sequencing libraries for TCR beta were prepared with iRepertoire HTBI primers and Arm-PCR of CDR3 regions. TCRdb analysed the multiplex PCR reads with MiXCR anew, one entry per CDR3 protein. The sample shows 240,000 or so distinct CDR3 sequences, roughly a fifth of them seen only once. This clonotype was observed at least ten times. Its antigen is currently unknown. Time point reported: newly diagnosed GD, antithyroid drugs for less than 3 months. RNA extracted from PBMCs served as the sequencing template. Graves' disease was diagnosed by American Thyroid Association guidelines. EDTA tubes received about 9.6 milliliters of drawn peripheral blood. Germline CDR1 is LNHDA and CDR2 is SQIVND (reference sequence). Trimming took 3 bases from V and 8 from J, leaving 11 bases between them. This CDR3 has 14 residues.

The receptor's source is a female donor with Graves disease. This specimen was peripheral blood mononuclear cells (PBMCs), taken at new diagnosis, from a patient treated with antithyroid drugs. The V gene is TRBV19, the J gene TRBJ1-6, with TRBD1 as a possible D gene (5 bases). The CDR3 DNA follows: TGTGCCAGTAGTATTTCCAGGGCGGATTCACCCCTCCACTTT. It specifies CASSISRADSPLHF.